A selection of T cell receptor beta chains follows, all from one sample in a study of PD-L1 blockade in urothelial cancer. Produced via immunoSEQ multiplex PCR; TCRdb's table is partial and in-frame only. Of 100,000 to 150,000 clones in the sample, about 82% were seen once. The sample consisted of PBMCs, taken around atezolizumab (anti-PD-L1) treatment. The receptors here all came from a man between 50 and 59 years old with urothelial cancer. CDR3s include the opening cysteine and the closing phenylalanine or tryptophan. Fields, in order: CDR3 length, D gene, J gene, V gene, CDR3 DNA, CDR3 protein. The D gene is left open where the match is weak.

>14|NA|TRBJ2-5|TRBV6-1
TGTGCCAGTCGGCCACAGGGTCGAGGAGAGACCCAGTACTTC
CASRPQGRGETQYF
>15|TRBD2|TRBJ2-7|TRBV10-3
TGTGCCATCAGTGAGTCGACTAGCGGGACGGAAGAGCAGTACTTC
CAISESTSGTEEQYF
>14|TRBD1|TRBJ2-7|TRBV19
TGTGCCAGTAGTCCGGGGACAGGCTCCTACGAGCAGTACTTC
CASSPGTGSYEQYF
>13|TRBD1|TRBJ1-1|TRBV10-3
TGTGCCATCAGTGGACAGGGGAACACTGAAGCTTTCTTT
CAISGQGNTEAFF
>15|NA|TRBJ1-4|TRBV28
TGTGCCAGCAGTTCGCCCGACAGGCTAAATGAAAAACTGTTTTTT
CASSSPDRLNEKLFF
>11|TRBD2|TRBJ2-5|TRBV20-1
TGCAGTGCGCAGATAGCGGGCTCAAAGTACTTC
CSAQIAGSKYF
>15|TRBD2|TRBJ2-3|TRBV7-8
TGTGCCAGCAGCATGGCGGGAGTTATCACAGATACGCAGTATTTT
CASSMAGVITDTQYF
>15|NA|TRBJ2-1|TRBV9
TGTGCCAGCAGCGTAGAGGGGGGGATCGGCAATGAGCAGTTCTTC
CASSVEGGIGNEQFF
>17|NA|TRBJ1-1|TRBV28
TGTGCCAGCAGTTCCCCCAGGGGCGCTACATTGAACACTGAAGCTTTCTTT
CASSSPRGATLNTEAFF
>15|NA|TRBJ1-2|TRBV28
TGTGCCAGCACTCCTTTTCTGGGGCCAAGCTATGGCTACACCTTC
CASTPFLGPSYGYTF
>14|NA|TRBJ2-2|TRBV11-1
TGTGCCAGCAGCGGGCCACCGAACACCGGGGAGCTGTTTTTT
CASSGPPNTGELFF
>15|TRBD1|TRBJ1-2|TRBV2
TGTGCCAGCAGGGCCGACAGGGGGGGAGGCTATGGCTACACCTTC
CASRADRGGGYGYTF
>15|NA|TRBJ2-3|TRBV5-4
TGTGCCAGCAGCCCGGCCACGGTCGGGGCAGATACGCAGTATTTT
CASSPATVGADTQYF
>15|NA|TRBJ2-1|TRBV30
TGTGCCTGGAGTGTTTACGTCGGGGGAAGGAGTGAGCAGTTCTTC
CAWSVYVGGRSEQFF
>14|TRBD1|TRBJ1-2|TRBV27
TGTGCCAGCAGTTCCCAAACAGGGGCCTATGGCTACACCTTC
CASSSQTGAYGYTF
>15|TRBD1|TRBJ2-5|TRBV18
TGTGCCAGCTCACGTAGACAGGGAAACCAAGAGACCCAGTACTTC
CASSRRQGNQETQYF
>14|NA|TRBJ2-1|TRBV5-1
TGCGCCAGCAGCGAGAACACAGGGATCAATGAGCAGTTCTTC
CASSENTGINEQFF
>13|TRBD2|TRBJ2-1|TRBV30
TGTGCCTGGGCGGGAGGGGGTCGGAATGAGCAGTTCTTC
CAWAGGGRNEQFF
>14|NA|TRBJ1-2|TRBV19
TGTGCCAGTAGTATAGGCGCAGGAAACTATGGCTACACCTTC
CASSIGAGNYGYTF
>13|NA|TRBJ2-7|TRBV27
TGTGCCAGCAGTTTTAGGACATCGTACGAGCAGTACTTC
CASSFRTSYEQYF
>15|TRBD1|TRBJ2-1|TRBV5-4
TGTGCCAGCAGCAGATTACAGGGGGCGGACAATGAGCAGTTCTTC
CASSRLQGADNEQFF
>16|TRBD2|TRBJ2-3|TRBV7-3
TGTGCCAGCAGCCCCCGGACTAGCGGGAGCACAGATACGCAGTATTTT
CASSPRTSGSTDTQYF
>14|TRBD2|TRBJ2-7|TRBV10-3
TGTGCCATCACCCCGGGACTAGGGGGCTACGAGCAGTACTTC
CAITPGLGGYEQYF
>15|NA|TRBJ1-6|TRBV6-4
TGTGCCAGCAGCGAGGGAAGCTCCTATAATTCACCCCTCCACTTT
CASSEGSSYNSPLHF